The 25 T cell receptor beta chains below come from one sample, sequenced in a study of cytomegalovirus exposure and HLA in healthy donors. The PCR made use of 60 Vbeta and 13 Jbeta primers. The method was immunoSEQ multiplex PCR; TCRdb's version includes in-frame clones alone and lacks a portion of them. The profile covers around 190,000 clones, with roughly 79% appearing a single time and approximately 2% taken by the ten largest. What was sequenced was PBMCs. The origin of the receptors is a man aged 30 to 39 in good health and CMV-seronegative.

The rearrangement joins TRBV18 to TRBJ1-1; 8 bases map to TRBD1. The V gene end was trimmed by 3 bases and the J gene end by 8 bases; junction bases not matched to a gene: 8. The germline CDR1 and CDR2 sequences are KGHSH and LQKENI. CDR3 length equals 14 residues. The CDR3 nucleotides are TGTGCCAGCTCACCGTCCCGGGACAGGACCGAAGCTTTCTTT. It is translated as CASSPSRDRTEAFF.

The rearrangement uses TRBV4-1 and TRBJ2-7; 7 bases match TRBD2. V was clipped by 4 bases and J by 10 bases; unmatched bases: 13. The V gene's germline CDR1 is MGHRA and CDR2 YSYEKL. The length of the CDR3 is 14 residues. The CDR3 is CASSPRVGGPDQYF. CDR3 bases: TGCGCCAGCAGCCCCAGGGTGGGAGGGCCTGATCAGTACTTC.

The rearrangement joins TRBV7-3 to TRBJ2-7; D possibly corresponds to TRBD2 (5 bases). The V gene lost 1 base and the J gene lost 5 bases, with 9 bases spanning the gap. CDR3 length: 13 residues. The germline gives CDR1 SGHTA, CDR2 FQGTGA. The CDR3 reads CASSLSPGNEQYF. The CDR3 DNA reads TGTGCCAGCAGCTTAAGCCCCGGGAACGAGCAGTACTTC.

This sequence joins TRBV29-1 and TRBJ1-2; D unresolved. V was cut by 2 bases and J by 7 bases, with 14 bases left in between. Germline V gene data show CDR1 as SQVTM and CDR2 as ANQGSEA. The CDR3 contains 13 residues. CDR3 bases: TGCAGCGTTGAACTAGCGTCAGGTGGTGGCTACACCTTC. The encoded protein is CSVELASGGGYTF.

CDR3 nucleotides: TGTGCCACCAGCAGAGATCTGAGGGACAGGGGGAGAGAAAAACTGTTTTTT. It encodes CATSRDLRDRGREKLFF. The chain recombines TRBV15 with TRBJ1-4; TRBD1 agrees at 11 bases. V gave up 0 bases and J gave up 8 bases; unmatched junction bases: 8. CDR1 LNHNV and CDR2 YYDKDF come from the germline V gene (reference sequence). This CDR3 contains 17 residues. Variable domain in full (rest from reference TRBV15 and TRBJ1-4): DAMVIQNPRYQVTQFGKPVTLSCSQTLNHNVMYWYQQKSSQAPKLLFHYYDKDFNNEADTPDNFQSRRPNTSFCFLDIRSPGLGDTAMYLCATSRDLRDRGREKLFFGSGTQLSVL.

This clone has only a few counts. J is TRBJ1-1 and V is TRBV11-3, with 7 bases fitting TRBD1. V trimming: 5 bases; J trimming: 6 bases; junction bases outside the gene matches: 12. The CDR3 runs 15 residues. The germline gives CDR1 SGHNT, CDR2 YENEEA. CDR3 protein: CASSDTGAPHAEAFF. CDR3 nucleotides: TGTGCCAGCAGCGACACAGGGGCCCCTCACGCTGAAGCTTTCTTT.

Here the CDR3 DNA reads TGTGCCAGTGGGTCGGAGCTAGGCCAAGAGACCCAGTACTTC. This gives the protein CASGSELGQETQYF. This sequence joins TRBV19 and TRBJ2-5; D is ambiguous. The CDR3 has 14 residues. V shed 8 bases and J shed 1 base, with 14 bases lying between them. The V gene's germline CDR1 is LNHDA and CDR2 SQIVND (reference sequence).

The chain combines TRBV7-8 with TRBJ2-1; 7 bases align to TRBD2. CDR1 is SGHVS, CDR2 FQNEAQ, per germline. The CDR3 covers 15 residues. The V gene end was trimmed by 5 bases and the J gene end by 4 bases; junction bases not matched to a gene: 8. The CDR3 region is CASSPGLGVYNEQFF. The CDR3 nucleotides are TGTGCCAGCAGCCCTGGACTAGGTGTTTACAATGAGCAGTTCTTC. The variable domain in full, with the rest retrieved from reference TRBV7-8 and TRBJ2-1, is GAGVSQSPRYKVAKRGQDVALRCDPISGHVSLFWYQQALGQGPEFLTYFQNEAQLDKSGLPSDRFFAERPEGSVSTLKIQRTQQEDSAVYLCASSPGLGVYNEQFFGPGTRLTVL.

The chain couples TRBV5-4 to TRBJ2-2; 7 bases align to TRBD2. The CDR3 runs 16 residues. V shed 4 bases, J shed 1 base, and the junction held 7 bases outside the gene matches. Looked up from germline, CDR1 is SGHNT and CDR2 is YYREEE (reference sequence). The CDR3 region is CASSHGGTKNTGELFF. The CDR3 DNA reads TGTGCCAGCAGCCACGGGGGGACTAAGAACACCGGGGAGCTGTTTTTT.

The chain recombines TRBV28 with TRBJ1-6; 11 bases fit TRBD1. This CDR3 spans 13 amino acids. V shed 10 bases, J shed 9 bases, and the junction held 5 bases outside the gene matches. Germline V gives CDR1 MDHEN, CDR2 SYDVKM. The CDR3 sequence is CATRGTGGSPLHF. The CDR3 nucleotides are TGTGCCACCAGGGGGACAGGGGGTTCACCCCTCCACTTT. The whole variable domain, remainder taken from reference TRBV28 and TRBJ1-6, is DVKVTQSSRYLVKRTGEKVFLECVQDMDHENMFWYRQDPGLGLRLIYFSYDVKMKEKGDIPEGYSVSREKKERFSLILESASTNQTSMYLCATRGTGGSPLHFGNGTRLTVT.

This chain uses TRBV14 with TRBJ1-1; D unresolved. Germline V CDR1 and CDR2: SGHDN, FVKESK. Trimming stripped 4 bases from V and 3 bases from J, with 9 bases between. CDR3 length equals 13 residues. The CDR3: CASSLLWYTEAFF. The CDR3 DNA sequence: TGTGCCAGCAGCCTCCTATGGTACACTGAAGCTTTCTTT.

The table lists this clone with a count of one. The rearrangement uses TRBV5-1 and TRBJ2-7, with TRBD2 matching over 9 bases. V trimming: 3 bases; J trimming: 2 bases; junction bases outside the gene matches: 3. Germline CDR1 reads SGHRS; CDR2 reads YFSETQ. The CDR3 runs to 14 residues. The CDR3 loop reads CASSSAGGAYEQYF. The CDR3 bases are TGCGCCAGCAGCTCGGCGGGAGGGGCCTACGAGCAGTACTTC.

V usage is TRBV6-5 and J usage is TRBJ2-7; weak D call: TRBD1 (7 bases). V lost 6 bases to trimming and J lost 7 bases, with 22 bases between them. Germline CDR1 reads MNHEY; CDR2 reads SVGAGI. This CDR3 region has 15 residues. As DNA, the CDR3 is TGTGCCAGCAGCCGTGGGGGGACAGCCTTAGGGGAGCAGTACTTC. Its protein is CASSRGGTALGEQYF.

CDR3 region: CASSYSMGGAYEQYF. The CDR3 DNA reads TGTGCCAGCAGTTACTCGATGGGGGGAGCCTACGAGCAGTACTTC. This rearrangement joins TRBV6-5 to TRBJ2-7; D is possibly TRBD2 (6 bases). Deletions cut 0 bases from V and 2 bases from J, with 11 bases between. The CDR3 runs 15 residues. Germline lookup yields CDR1 MNHEY and CDR2 SVGAGI.

The chain employs TRBV7-8 and TRBJ2-7; the match to TRBD2 covers 7 bases. CDR1 is SGHVS, CDR2 FQNEAQ, per germline. This CDR3 is built from 14 residues. J gave up 6 bases and V 4 bases, and 9 bases lay outside the gene matches. The CDR3 DNA reads TGTGCCAGCAGCTCCGGGCCGGGGGGAGCCGAGCAGTACTTC. It translates to CASSSGPGGAEQYF.

CDR3 sequence: CATRARGSFYEQYF. In DNA, the CDR3 is TGTGCCACGCGGGCCCGCGGGAGCTTTTACGAGCAGTACTTC. This chain connects TRBV6-5 to TRBJ2-7, with TRBD2 matching over 7 bases. Germline loops: CDR1 MNHEY, CDR2 SVGAGI. Trimming cost V 10 bases and J 4 bases; bases outside gene matches: 13. The CDR3 has 14 residues.

The rearrangement joins TRBV30 to TRBJ2-7; 12 nucleotides agree with TRBD1. J was trimmed by 3 bases and V by 6 bases; bases with no gene match: 6. CDR3 length: 14 residues. Looked up from germline, CDR1 is GTSNPN and CDR2 is SVGIG (reference sequence). The CDR3 sequence is CACRDRGPYYEQYF. Here the CDR3 DNA reads TGTGCCTGCAGGGACAGGGGGCCATACTACGAGCAGTACTTC.

The V and J genes are TRBV7-9 and TRBJ1-2; a possible D gene is TRBD1 (6 bases). Trimming stripped 5 bases from V and 8 bases from J, with 18 bases between. Germline V gene data show CDR1 as SEHNR and CDR2 as FQNEAQ (reference sequence). The CDR3 spans 14 residues. CDR3 sequence reads: CASSQTQQGIGYTF. In DNA, the CDR3 is TGTGCCAGCAGCCAGACCCAACAGGGAATAGGCTACACCTTC.

The V gene is TRBV28, the J gene TRBJ1-6, with unresolved D. The germline V gene encodes CDR1 MDHEN and CDR2 SYDVKM. Between the trimmed V and J ends, which lost 2 bases and 16 bases, there was a span of 3 bases. The CDR3 has 9 residues. Here the CDR3 reads CASSLTLHF. In DNA, the CDR3 is TGTGCCAGCAGTTTAACTCTCCACTTT.

The rearrangement joins TRBV5-6 to TRBJ1-2; weak D call: TRBD1 (6 bases). From germline, CDR1 is SGHDT and CDR2 YYEEEE. This CDR3 is 14 amino acids long. V lost 4 bases to trimming and J lost 5 bases, with 15 bases between them. CDR3 sequence (DNA): TGTGCCAGCAGCACCGGGACACTGGGGTATGGCTACACCTTC. Protein sequence: CASSTGTLGYGYTF.

The DNA for the CDR3 is TGTGCCAGGAAGGCGGGAGTCGGAGCCGGGGAGCTGTTTTTT. Translated, it gives CARKAGVGAGELFF. J is TRBJ2-2 and V is TRBV11-3, with 7 bases matching TRBD2. The germline CDR1 and CDR2 sequences are SGHNT and YENEEA. The V segment lost 9 bases and the J segment 6 bases; nucleotides outside the gene matches: 10. The CDR3 covers 14 residues.

This clone showed up just a few times. This chain joins TRBV10-3 and TRBJ2-5; 8 bases line up with TRBD1. Germline assignment: CDR1 ENHRY and CDR2 SYGVKD. The V segment lost 0 bases and the J segment 5 bases; nucleotides outside the gene matches: 2. The CDR3 is made up of 14 amino acids. The CDR3 sequence is CAISESTGVETQYF. The CDR3 bases are TGTGCCATCAGTGAGTCGACAGGGGTTGAGACCCAGTACTTC.

This clone came up a few times. This chain connects TRBV19 to TRBJ1-1; unclear D gene. The germline V gene has CDR1 LNHDA and CDR2 SQIVND (reference sequence). The CDR3 loop spans 16 amino acids. The ends were cut back, 3 bases at V and 1 base at J, with 15 bases in the middle. CDR3 sequence (DNA): TGTGCCAGTAGTATCGTAACAGCTAAACCGAACACTGAAGCTTTCTTT. This codes for CASSIVTAKPNTEAFF.

The J gene is TRBJ1-2, the V gene TRBV7-9; 8 nucleotides agree with TRBD1. Germline V lookup: CDR1 SEHNR, CDR2 FQNEAQ (reference sequence). The CDR3 totals 15 residues. Trimming removed 0 bases from V and 6 bases from J; junction bases left unmatched: 6. CDR3 sequence (DNA): TGTGCCAGCAGCTTAGCACAGGGGGGGACTCATGGCTACACCTTC. Amino acid sequence: CASSLAQGGTHGYTF.

This clone was detected only a few times. The chain combines TRBV4-1 with TRBJ1-5; D may be TRBD1 (6 bases). Germline V gives CDR1 MGHRA, CDR2 YSYEKL. The V end lost 2 bases, the J end lost 7 bases, and 12 bases lay between the germline ends. The CDR3 runs to 14 residues. The CDR3 spells CASSQNRVGQPQHF. In nucleotides, the CDR3 is TGCGCCAGCAGCCAAAACAGGGTCGGCCAGCCCCAGCATTTT.